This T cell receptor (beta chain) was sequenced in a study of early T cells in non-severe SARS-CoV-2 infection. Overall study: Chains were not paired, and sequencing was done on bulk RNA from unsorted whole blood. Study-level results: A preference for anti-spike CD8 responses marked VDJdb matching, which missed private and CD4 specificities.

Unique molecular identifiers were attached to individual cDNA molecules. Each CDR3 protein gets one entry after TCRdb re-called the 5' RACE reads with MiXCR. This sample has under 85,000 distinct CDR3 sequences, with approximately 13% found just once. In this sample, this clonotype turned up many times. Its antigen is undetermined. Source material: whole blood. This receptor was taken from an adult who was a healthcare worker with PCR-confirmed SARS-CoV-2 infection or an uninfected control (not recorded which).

In nucleotides, the CDR3 is TGTGCCAGCAGTTCTGGCAGGGGATTCTCCTACGAGCAGTACTTC. Translated: CASSSGRGFSYEQYF. The chain joins TRBV27 to TRBJ2-7, with D perhaps matching TRBD1 (6 bases). Deletions cut 4 bases from V and 0 bases from J, with 13 bases between. Germline CDR1 is MNHEY and CDR2 is SMNVEV (reference sequence). CDR3 length: 15 amino acids.